This TCR beta chain was found in a study of blood T cell repertoires in COVID-19. Study as a whole: COVID-19 samples, acute and convalescent, were from the United States, Italy and Spain. PBMCs, B-cell-depleted T cells, or T cells provided the cDNA or gDNA that made up the material.

Original data processing: Reference gene primers were amplified, and this amplification served to estimate nucleated cell counts. Profiling relied on immunoSEQ multiplex PCR, and the TCRdb table lists in-frame clones only, not all of them. V and J calls and clone size come straight from that table; D and trimming were deduced from the DNA. The sample lists 150,000 to 200,000 clones, approximately 80% occurring once. CDR1 and CDR2 (germline): KGHSH, LQKENI. V was pared by 3 bases and J by 0 bases, with 8 bases between. The CDR3 length is 14 residues. During active infection, Seattle patients enrolled and were then monitored through disease.

The chain uses TRBV18 and TRBJ1-2; D uncertain. The receptor's source is a woman in her seventies with COVID-19, enrolled during active disease. The sample consisted of peripheral blood. CDR3 in amino acids: CASSPLSSNYGYTF. The CDR3, as DNA: TGTGCCAGCTCACCGCTAAGTTCTAACTATGGCTACACCTTC.